This paragraph covers one TCR beta chain sequence. Germline CDR1 and CDR2: WSHSY and SAAADI. V was clipped by 5 bases and J by 3 bases; unmatched bases: 7. The CDR3 totals 15 residues. The assay was immunoSEQ multiplex PCR, and TCRdb's table has in-frame clones only and misses some. Among under 300,000 clones listed, 87% were seen once. This sample is part of a study of blood T cell repertoires in COVID-19. Study-level background: Acute and convalescent COVID-19 specimens originated in the United States, Italy and Spain.

J is TRBJ2-4 and V is TRBV10-2; TRBD1 matches 7 bases. Sequenced input: PBMCs or T cells enriched from blood (not recorded which). The clonotype originates from a woman in her thirties with acute COVID-19. CDR3 in DNA: TGCGCCAGCAGTTGGGACAGAAAAGGCAAAAACATTCAGTACTTC. As protein: CASSWDRKGKNIQYF.